The rows below give T cell receptor beta chains drawn from one sample of a study of pediatric ulcerative colitis. This table comes from immunoSEQ multiplex PCR, and its TCRdb copy is limited to in-frame clones, with some not included. In the table there are tens of thousands of clones, about nine tenths of which are singletons. The sequenced sample consisted of blood. The source is a boy between 10 and 17 years old with severe ulcerative colitis. Both conserved end residues are part of each CDR3. Clone sizes are given selectively: once, few, many, or a class where the clone is expanded.

clone size | V gene | CDR3 protein
once | TRBV2 | CASTQIYEQYF
- | TRBV7-3 | CASSLSGYYTDTQYF
- | TRBV2 | CASSGRGAGNTIYF
once | TRBV19 | CASSIDSGLSTDTQYF
- | TRBV2 | CANSHQFQPTGMSYNEQFF
- | TRBV4-1 | CASSQERQGIYEQYF
- | TRBV4-3 | CASSPWLGAETQYF
- | TRBV12-5 | CASGLVTGGTDTQYF
few | TRBV15 | CATSRGTEAFF
few | TRBV7-6 | CASSSVTSGDNEQFF
- | TRBV6-5 | CASSPRKANEQYF
few | TRBV7-7 | CASSPVSSLAGQETQYF
- | TRBV4-1 | CASSQEAGRTDTQYF
- | TRBV29-1 | CSVEGQGARDYGYTF
- | TRBV12-5 | CASGLRERTGRHEQYF
once | TRBV7-9 | CASSLVGPQYF
- | TRBV5-4 | CASSQSPGQGVSEQYF
- | TRBV21-1 | CASSNSGRLGFEAFF
- | TRBV13 | CASSSAGGGHYEQYF
- | TRBV7-9 | CASIMLIGGVEETQYF
- | TRBV10-1 | CASSTGQGAIPAFF
- | TRBV2 | CASSEWAEGYNEQFF
- | TRBV5-1 | CASARLAGDPGNEQFF
- | TRBV4-1 | CASSQDLGLAGSTQYF
- | TRBV30 | CAGVVGGQTYEQYF
few | TRBV5-4 | CASSQKTSQAPEAFF
- | TRBV5-1 | CASSLAGGETQYF
- | TRBV11-2 | CASSWTSGNTIYF
- | TRBV7-6 | CASSLNADTQYF
- | TRBV9 | CASSVAPTSGSIYEQYF
- | TRBV6-5 | CASSYVAGAWETEAFF
- | TRBV5-1 | CASSAEGTSIHEQYF
- | TRBV29-1 | CSVAAGTTDTQYF
- | TRBV5-1 | CASSLGGSGNEQFF
- | TRBV5-1 | CASSALGTSGILYNEQFF
- | TRBV18 | CASSPLAGEGETQYF
- | TRBV9 | CASSPQGQIMNTEAFF
- | TRBV5-1 | CASSLEQGAIPAYEQYF
- | TRBV7-2 | CASTTEGGYQETQYF